Listed here are 5 T cell receptor beta chains from one sample, sequenced in a study of blood T cell repertoires in COVID-19 (dated by TCRdb to 2020 to 2021). Library construction relied on the immunoSEQ multiplex PCR assay. Held by TCRdb, this immuneACCESS table contains in-frame sequences only and omits some clones. Under half of the omission traces to an unresolved V gene where checked; the cause of the rest is unknown. The sample table lists 95,000 to 120,000 clones, approximately 81% of them with a count of one. The ten largest account for 10% to 15% of the sample. The sequencing input was peripheral blood. The receptor set was obtained from a human donor in a cohort sampled during active COVID-19.

V gene TRBV30 combines with J gene TRBJ2-1; a weak D match, TRBD2 (6 bases). The CDR3 runs 11 residues. The germline V gene has CDR1 GTSNPN and CDR2 SVGIG (reference sequence). Between the trimmed V and J ends, which lost 1 base and 12 bases, there was a span of 10 bases. Here the CDR3 reads CAWSGQEGQFF. Here the CDR3 DNA reads TGTGCCTGGAGTGGTCAGGAGGGGCAGTTCTTC.

The chain links TRBV6-5 to TRBJ2-7; possibly TRBD2 for D (5 bases). The length of the CDR3 is 14 residues. Germline assignment: CDR1 MNHEY and CDR2 SVGAGI. V lost 5 bases, J lost 2 bases, and 13 bases lay in between. The CDR3 nucleotides are TGTGCCAGCAGTCCCCGGGAAAAAACCTACGAGCAGTACTTC. Translating it yields CASSPREKTYEQYF.

This chain's CDR3 is CASSLVGTIYEQYF. In nucleotides, the CDR3 is TGTGCCAGCAGCTTAGTAGGGACTATCTACGAGCAGTACTTC. This chain joins TRBV7-2 and TRBJ2-7; TRBD2 matches 7 bases. CDR3 length equals 14 residues. V dropped 1 base and J dropped 3; count of bases not matched to a gene: 3. Germline assignment: CDR1 SGHTA and CDR2 FQGNSA.

In regard to this clone: One end of the junction does not line up with germline, which may come from a read error. The V call is TRBV6-6, the J call TRBJ2-7, with TRBD1 identical over 9 bases. This CDR3 is 15 amino acids long. The germline gives CDR1 MNHNY, CDR2 SVGAGI (reference sequence). CDR3 nucleotides: TGTGCAAGCAGTTACTCTCCGGGACAGGGTTACGAGCAGTACTTC. This encodes CASSYSPGQGYEQYF.

In its sample, this clone was seen once. This chain uses TRBV6-4 with TRBJ2-1, with TRBD2 matching over 9 bases. The CDR3 totals 14 residues. The germline CDR1 and CDR2 sequences are MRHNA and SNTAGT. Unmatched junction bases numbered 3, after V lost 3 bases and J lost 6 bases. The CDR3 DNA sequence: TGTGCCAGCAGTGAGGAGCGGGGGGCCAATGAGCAGTTCTTC. It specifies CASSEERGANEQFF.